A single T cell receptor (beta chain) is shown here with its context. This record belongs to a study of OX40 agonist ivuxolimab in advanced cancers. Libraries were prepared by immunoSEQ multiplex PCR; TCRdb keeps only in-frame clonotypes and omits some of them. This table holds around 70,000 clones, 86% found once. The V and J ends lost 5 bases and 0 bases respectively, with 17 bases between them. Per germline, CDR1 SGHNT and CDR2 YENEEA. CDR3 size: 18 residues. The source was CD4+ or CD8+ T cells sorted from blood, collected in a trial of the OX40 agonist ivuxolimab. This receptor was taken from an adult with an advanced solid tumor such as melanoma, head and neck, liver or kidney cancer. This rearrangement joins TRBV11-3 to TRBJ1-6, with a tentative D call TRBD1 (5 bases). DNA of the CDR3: TGTGCCAGCAGCAACCCGACAGACCTGAGCTCCTATAATTCACCCCTCCACTTT. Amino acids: CASSNPTDLSSYNSPLHF. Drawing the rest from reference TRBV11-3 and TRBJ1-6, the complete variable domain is EAGVVQSPRYKIIEKKQPVAFWCNPISGHNTLYWYLQNLGQGPELLIRYENEEAVDDSQLPKDRFSAERLKGVDSTLKIQPAELGDSAVYLCASSNPTDLSSYNSPLHFGNGTRLTVT.